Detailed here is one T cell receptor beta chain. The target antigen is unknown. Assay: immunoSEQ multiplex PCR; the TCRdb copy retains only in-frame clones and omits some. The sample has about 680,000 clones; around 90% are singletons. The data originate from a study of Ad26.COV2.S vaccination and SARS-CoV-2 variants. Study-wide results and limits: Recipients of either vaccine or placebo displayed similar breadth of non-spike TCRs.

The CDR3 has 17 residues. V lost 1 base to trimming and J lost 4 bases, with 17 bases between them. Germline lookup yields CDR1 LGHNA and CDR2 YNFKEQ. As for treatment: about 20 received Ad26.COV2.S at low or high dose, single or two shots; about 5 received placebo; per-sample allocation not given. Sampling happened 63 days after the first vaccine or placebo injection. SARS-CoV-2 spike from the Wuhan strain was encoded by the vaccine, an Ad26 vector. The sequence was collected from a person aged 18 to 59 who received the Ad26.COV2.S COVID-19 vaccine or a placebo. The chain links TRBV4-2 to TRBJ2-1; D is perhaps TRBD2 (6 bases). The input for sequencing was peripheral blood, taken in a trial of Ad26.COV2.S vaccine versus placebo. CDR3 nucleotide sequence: TGTGCCAGCAGCCAAGTAAGTTCCCGGGACTTTTACAATGAGCAGTTCTTC. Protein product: CASSQVSSRDFYNEQFF.